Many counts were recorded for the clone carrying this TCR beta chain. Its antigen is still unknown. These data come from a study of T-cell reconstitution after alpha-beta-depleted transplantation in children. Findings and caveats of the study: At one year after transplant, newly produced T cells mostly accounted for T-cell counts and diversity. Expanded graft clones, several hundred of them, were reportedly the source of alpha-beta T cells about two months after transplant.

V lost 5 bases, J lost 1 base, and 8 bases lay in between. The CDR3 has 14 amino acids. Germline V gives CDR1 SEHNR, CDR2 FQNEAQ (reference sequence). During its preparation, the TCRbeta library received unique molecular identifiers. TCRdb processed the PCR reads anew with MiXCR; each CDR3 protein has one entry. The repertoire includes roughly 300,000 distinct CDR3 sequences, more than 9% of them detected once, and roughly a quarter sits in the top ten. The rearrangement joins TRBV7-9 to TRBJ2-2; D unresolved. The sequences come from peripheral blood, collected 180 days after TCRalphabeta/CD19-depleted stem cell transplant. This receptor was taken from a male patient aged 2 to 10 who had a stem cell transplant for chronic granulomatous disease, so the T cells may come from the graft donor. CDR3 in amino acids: CASSLFENTGELFF. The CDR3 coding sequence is TGTGCCAGCAGCCTGTTCGAGAACACCGGGGAGCTGTTTTTT.